These T cell receptor beta chains were read from a single sample in a study of blood T cell repertoires in COVID-19. The data were produced by immunoSEQ multiplex PCR, yet TCRdb's version contains in-frame clones alone and is incomplete. The sample lists approximately 300,000 clones, about 85% occurring once. Sequenced: peripheral blood. All receptors come from a human donor with COVID-19, enrolled during active disease. The donor label of this sample is uncertain. Each CDR3 is given with its conserved first and last residue. D genes are given only for firm matches. Only some rows state a clone size, as once, few, many or a class for expanded clones.

d_call,j_call,clone_size,v_call,cdr3_nt,cdr3_aa
TRBD2,TRBJ2-2,NA,TRBV25-1,TGTGCCAGCAGTGAACCATCTAGCGGGAGTGTGAACACCGGGGAGCTGTTTTTT,CASSEPSSGSVNTGELFF
NA,TRBJ2-6,NA,TRBV4-3,TGCGCCAGCAGCCAAGCCCTCCCGAGCTCTGGGGCCAACGTCCTGACTTTC,CASSQALPSSGANVLTF
TRBD2,TRBJ2-3,NA,TRBV19,TGTGCCAGTAGTATTGCGTTAGCGGGACACACAGATACGCAGTATTTT,CASSIALAGHTDTQYF
TRBD1,TRBJ2-2,NA,TRBV7-2,TGTGCCAGCAGCTCCCGACAGGGGGATATCGGGGAGCTGTTTTTT,CASSSRQGDIGELFF
TRBD1,TRBJ1-1,NA,TRBV5-1,TGCGCCAGCAGCGAGGGGACAGACCCCGCTGAAGCTTTCTTT,CASSEGTDPAEAFF
TRBD2,TRBJ2-1,few,TRBV5-1,TGCGCCAGCAGGCTACTAGCGGGGGGGTCCAATGAGCAGTTCTTC,CASRLLAGGSNEQFF
TRBD1,TRBJ2-2,NA,TRBV27,TGTGCCAGCAGTTTAAGAACAGGGGCGGTCGGGGAGCTGTTTTTT,CASSLRTGAVGELFF
NA,TRBJ2-1,once,TRBV6-5,TGTGCCAGCAGTTACGACCGGGACTCCTACAATGAGCAGTTCTTC,CASSYDRDSYNEQFF
TRBD2,TRBJ2-5,NA,TRBV5-1,TGCGCCAGCAGCTTGCAGCGGGAGGGCCCAGAGACCCAGTACTTC,CASSLQREGPETQYF
TRBD1,TRBJ1-6,NA,TRBV3-1/TRBV3-2,TGTGCCAGCAGCCAATCCCTCGGACAGGGAGCGAATAATTCACCCCTCCACTTT,CASSQSLGQGANNSPLHF
TRBD2,TRBJ2-1,few,TRBV28,TGTGCCAGCAGTTTATTGGGACTAGCGGGAGATGGGTATGAGCAGTTCTTC,CASSLLGLAGDGYEQFF
NA,TRBJ2-3,few,TRBV2,TGTGCCAGCAGGACAGCTGGGGCAGATACGCAGTATTTT,CASRTAGADTQYF
TRBD2,TRBJ2-1,once,TRBV28,TGTGCCAGCTTTATGGCGGGAGGATACAATGAGCAGTTCTTC,CASFMAGGYNEQFF
NA,TRBJ1-2,once,TRBV28,TGTGCCAGCAGTGAGACAGTTACCAAATCCGGCTACACCTTC,CASSETVTKSGYTF
TRBD1,TRBJ2-7,once,TRBV6-5,TGTGCCAGCAGTTTCGCCCCAGGGGGCATTCCCTACGAGCAGTACTTC,CASSFAPGGIPYEQYF
TRBD2,TRBJ2-1,NA,TRBV27,TGTGCCAGCAGTTTACCTAGCGGGGGGGTTGGCAATGAGCAGTTCTTC,CASSLPSGGVGNEQFF
NA,TRBJ2-7,NA,TRBV28,TGTGCCAGCAGTTTGCAGGGCTTTTACGAGCAGTACTTC,CASSLQGFYEQYF
TRBD1,TRBJ1-2,NA,TRBV5-6,TGTGCCAGCAGCTCCTACTGGACAGGGGGTAACTATGGCTACACCTTC,CASSSYWTGGNYGYTF
TRBD1,TRBJ1-1,few,TRBV7-2,TGTGCCAGCAGCCCAGACTGGACAGGGGGAAGGAGGACTGAAGCTTTCTTT,CASSPDWTGGRRTEAFF
NA,TRBJ1-1,NA,TRBV3-1/TRBV3-2,TGTGCCAGCAGCCCCCTACAGGGGAACACTGAAGCTTTCTTT,CASSPLQGNTEAFF
NA,TRBJ1-5,NA,TRBV5-1,TGCGCCAGCAGCTTGGCAGGGAGCAATCAGCCCCAGCATTTT,CASSLAGSNQPQHF
NA,TRBJ1-1,once,TRBV28,TGTGCCAGCAGTTTATGGCCCGGGACAAGCAAGAACACTGAAGCTTTCTTT,CASSLWPGTSKNTEAFF
TRBD1,TRBJ1-3,NA,TRBV6-6,TGTGCCAGCAATGAACAGGGGTTATCTGGAAACACCATATATTTT,CASNEQGLSGNTIYF
NA,TRBJ2-7,NA,TRBV11-3,TGTGCCAGCAGCTTCACGAGCCGATCCGGGCAGTACTTC,CASSFTSRSGQYF
NA,TRBJ2-3,once,TRBV28,TGTGCCAGCAGTTATAAAGATACGCAGTATTTT,CASSYKDTQYF
NA,TRBJ1-1,NA,TRBV30,TGTGCCTGGAGTTTTGGGGGGGGCCAGGGAGCTTTCTTT,CAWSFGGGQGAFF
NA,TRBJ1-1,NA,TRBV18,TGTGCCAGCTCACCGTTCCGACAGGACACTGAAGCTTTCTTT,CASSPFRQDTEAFF
NA,TRBJ1-2,NA,TRBV20-1,TGCAGTGCTAGTTCCCCAGGGAAAGACTACACCTTC,CSASSPGKDYTF
NA,TRBJ1-1,NA,TRBV19,TGTGCCAGTAGTCCAGGGATCACTGAAGCTTTCTTT,CASSPGITEAFF
TRBD2,TRBJ2-1,NA,TRBV5-1,TGCGCCAGCAGCTTGGGAGGACTAGCGGGGTACAATGAGCAGTTCTTC,CASSLGGLAGYNEQFF
NA,TRBJ2-1,NA,TRBV19,TGTGCCAGTAGTACTACAGCTGACAATGAGCAGTTCTTC,CASSTTADNEQFF
NA,TRBJ1-5,NA,TRBV27,TGTGCCAGCAGTGCAAACTCTGGGACAAGGAGTGGGCCCCAGCATTTT,CASSANSGTRSGPQHF
TRBD2,TRBJ2-7,NA,TRBV27,TGTGCCAGCAGACTAGAGGGGACTAGCGGGAGTGTAGCCTACGAGCAGTACTTC,CASRLEGTSGSVAYEQYF